Following are 5 T cell receptor beta chains from one sample sequenced in a study of blood T cell repertoires in COVID-19. The repertoire was sequenced with immunoSEQ multiplex PCR; TCRdb's copy has only in-frame clones and lacks some. The data contain approximately 65,000 clones, less than 95% of them seen just once; the ten biggest clones take up about 5.1%. Sequencing was done on a sample of peripheral blood. Source of these receptors: a woman aged 18-29 years with acute or convalescent COVID-19.

This rearrangement joins TRBV2 to TRBJ2-7; tentative D call: TRBD1 (6 bases). Germline loops: CDR1 SNHLY, CDR2 FYNNEI. V was clipped by 1 base and J by 2 bases, with 9 bases between them. The CDR3 is made up of 14 amino acids. CDR3 nucleotides: TGTGCCAGCAGTGAAGACAGGGCACCCTACGAGCAGTACTTC. Translation gives CASSEDRAPYEQYF.

The J gene is TRBJ2-2, the V gene TRBV6-5; TRBD2 matches 7 bases. The V gene's germline CDR1 is MNHEY and CDR2 SVGAGI. CDR3 length: 15 amino acids. V shed 0 bases, J shed 7 bases, and the junction held 5 bases outside the gene matches. CDR3 protein: CASSYSGGRDGELFF. The CDR3 region has the DNA TGTGCCAGCAGTTACTCCGGGGGGAGGGACGGGGAGCTGTTTTTT.

The J gene is TRBJ2-3, the V gene TRBV5-4, with 9 nucleotides matching TRBD1. CDR1 and CDR2 (germline): SGHNT, YYREEE (reference sequence). The CDR3 runs to 14 residues. V lost 4 bases and J lost 2; bases outside the gene matches: 2. The CDR3 region has the DNA TGTGCCAGCAGCCGGGACAGGGCCACAGATACGCAGTATTTT. This codes for CASSRDRATDTQYF.

The rearrangement joins TRBV18 to TRBJ1-1, with D maybe TRBD1 (5 bases). The CDR3 covers 16 residues. Per the germline V gene, CDR1 is KGHSH and CDR2 is LQKENI. Deletions cut 2 bases from V and 4 bases from J, with 17 bases between. The CDR3 loop is CASSPETGRVGTEAFF. CDR3 bases: TGTGCCAGCTCACCAGAAACAGGCAGGGTGGGCACTGAAGCTTTCTTT.

This rearrangement joins TRBV27 to TRBJ1-2; maybe TRBD1 (5 bases). Germline V gene sequence: CDR1 MNHEY, CDR2 SMNVEV (reference sequence). V shed 5 bases and J shed 4 bases, with 17 bases lying between them. The CDR3 is 15 residues long. The CDR3 loop reads CASSPHNTGVYGYTF. CDR3 coding DNA: TGTGCCAGCAGTCCCCACAACACAGGAGTCTATGGCTACACCTTC.